These 14 T cell receptor beta chains share one sample of origin, sequenced in a study of T cells after yellow fever vaccination (dated by TCRdb to between 2017 and 2020). Libraries came from 5' RACE. The data were produced on an Illumina NovaSeq 6000. The public reads were reprocessed in TCRdb via fastp at Q25 and MiXCR, keeping in-frame beta chains. A single entry per CDR3 protein holds the most common genes and DNA from its merged rows. The sample table contains 300,000 to 350,000 distinct CDR3 sequences; only one count was recorded for approximately 4.2% of them. In total, the top ten clones hold less than 25% of the sample. In light of the paper, this sample's treatment or condition label describes: live attenuated yellow fever vaccine strain. The material sequenced was PBMCs, taken 5 days after the yellow fever booster vaccination. Receptors originate from a man younger than 35 who received the YFV17D yellow fever vaccine.

The J gene is TRBJ1-2, the V gene TRBV12-3 or TRBV12-4; no clear D gene. CDR3 length equals 14 residues. V dropped 3 bases and J dropped 4 bases, with 12 bases sitting between them. The CDR3 loop is CASSFSPVVYGYTF. DNA of the CDR3: TGTGCCAGCAGTTTTAGCCCGGTGGTCTATGGCTACACCTTC.

This clonotype appeared many times. This sequence joins TRBV28 and TRBJ1-5; 9 bases line up with TRBD1. CDR1 and CDR2 (germline): MDHEN, SYDVKM. The CDR3 spans 16 residues. The junction had 9 bases not matched to a gene; V was cut back by 2 bases and J by 7 bases. In DNA, the CDR3 is TGTGCCAGCAGTTTAGGTGGAACAGGGGGCTGGCAGCCCCAGCATTTT. As protein: CASSLGGTGGWQPQHF.

There are many counts of this clonotype. The chain uses TRBV4-2 and TRBJ1-2, with TRBD1 matching 7 bases. Per the germline V gene, CDR1 is LGHNA and CDR2 is YNFKEQ. The V and J ends lost 4 bases and 4 bases, in that order; junction bases with no gene match: 9. CDR3 length equals 15 residues. For the CDR3, the DNA is TGTGCCAGCAGCCCGATGGGACAGCAACTCTATGGCTACACCTTC. The encoded protein is CASSPMGQQLYGYTF.

The chain carries TRBV15 and TRBJ2-3, with a weak D call TRBD2 (6 bases). Trimming took 6 bases from V and 1 from J, leaving 17 bases between them. The CDR3 runs 16 residues. CDR1 LNHNV and CDR2 YYDKDF come from the germline V gene (reference sequence). The chain's CDR3 is CATSTGGTGGTDTQYF. Here the CDR3 DNA reads TGTGCCACCAGTACCGGTGGGACTGGGGGCACAGATACGCAGTATTTT.

This CDR3 is CASSLAGTGRSGNTIYF. The CDR3 bases are TGTGCCAGCAGCTTAGCGGGGACAGGGCGCTCTGGAAACACCATATATTTT. The V call is TRBV7-2, the J call TRBJ1-3; the match to TRBD1 covers 9 bases. Germline assignment: CDR1 SGHTA and CDR2 FQGNSA. The CDR3 runs 17 residues. J gave up 0 bases and V 0 bases, and 3 bases lay outside the gene matches.

The chain is built from TRBV6-5 and TRBJ2-5, with D perhaps TRBD2 (6 bases). There are 14 residues in the CDR3. Germline V lookup: CDR1 MNHEY, CDR2 SVGAGI. V gave up 3 bases and J gave up 7 bases, with 15 bases separating them. CDR3 in DNA: TGTGCCAGCAGTTATCAGGAGGTCGGGGGGACCCAGTACTTC. Its translation: CASSYQEVGGTQYF.

The CDR3 region is CAISERSGSYNEQFF. In nucleotides, the CDR3 is TGTGCCATCAGTGAGAGATCCGGGAGTTACAATGAGCAGTTCTTC. The gene calls are TRBV10-3 and TRBJ2-1, with D possibly being TRBD2 (6 bases). Trimming left V 2 bases short and J 4 bases short, with 12 bases between. The V gene's germline CDR1 is ENHRY and CDR2 SYGVKD. This CDR3 comprises 15 residues.

This clonotype was detected a few times. CDR3 nucleotides: TGTGCCGGCTCCCAGGGGTACACCGGGGAGCTGTTTTTT. Protein product: CAGSQGYTGELFF. The chain carries TRBV2 and TRBJ2-2, with D possibly being TRBD1 (6 bases). V dropped 11 bases and J dropped 3 bases, with 13 bases sitting between them. This CDR3 is 13 amino acids long. Germline CDR1 and CDR2: SNHLY and FYNNEI.

This clonotype came up many times. This CDR3 is CASNNDRDRVAFF. CDR3 DNA: TGTGCCAGCAACAATGATCGGGACAGGGTTGCTTTCTTT. The chain carries TRBV7-9 and TRBJ1-1, with 9 positions matching TRBD1. The V gene end was trimmed by 7 bases and the J gene end by 11 bases; junction bases not matched to a gene: 11. CDR1 SEHNR and CDR2 FQNEAQ come from the germline V gene (reference sequence). This CDR3 is built from 13 residues.

This clonotype was seen a handful of times. The chain combines TRBV7-9 with TRBJ2-4, with 15 bases identical to TRBD2. V shed 5 bases and J 5 bases; nucleotides not matched to a gene: 10. CDR3 size: 18 residues. CDR1 is SEHNR and CDR2 is FQNEAQ in the germline V gene (reference sequence). CDR3 DNA sequence: TGTGCCAGCAGCACCACCGGGACTAGCGGGGGGCCCGAAAACATTCAGTACTTC. Encoded protein: CASSTTGTSGGPENIQYF.

The chain combines TRBV19 with TRBJ1-1; 8 bases agree with TRBD1. J gave up 3 bases and V 5 bases, and 11 bases lay outside the gene matches. This CDR3 is built from 16 residues. Germline V gives CDR1 LNHDA, CDR2 SQIVND (reference sequence). The CDR3 is CASSLRQGRLHTEAFF. CDR3 nucleotides: TGTGCCAGTAGTCTAAGACAGGGGAGGCTTCACACTGAAGCTTTCTTT.

A few counts support this clonotype. This chain links TRBV6-6 with TRBJ1-2; D gene unclear. In germline, CDR1 is MNHNY, CDR2 SVGAGI (reference sequence). The CDR3 is 14 residues long. The ends were cut back, 0 bases at V and 4 bases at J, with 9 bases in the middle. The CDR3, as DNA: TGTGCCAGCAGTTACTCGGGAGAGCCCTATGGCTACACCTTC. It is translated as CASSYSGEPYGYTF.

This chain joins TRBV18 and TRBJ2-1; TRBD1 aligns across 7 bases. With V trimmed by 6 bases and J by 8 bases, 10 bases remained unmatched. The CDR3 has 14 residues. Germline loops: CDR1 KGHSH, CDR2 LQKENI. The CDR3 protein is CASSRTGLFDEQFF. CDR3 DNA: TGTGCCAGCTCTAGGACAGGTCTGTTCGATGAGCAGTTCTTC.

V is TRBV4-1 and J is TRBJ2-7; D possibly corresponds to TRBD2 (5 bases). This CDR3 has 14 amino acids. V was shortened by 4 bases and J by 3 bases, with 13 bases between the two germline ends. Germline V gene lookup returns CDR1 MGHRA and CDR2 YSYEKL. CDR3 nucleotides: TGCGCCAGCAGCCCAACCCCGGGGTTCTACGAGCAGTACTTC. Its protein product is CASSPTPGFYEQYF.